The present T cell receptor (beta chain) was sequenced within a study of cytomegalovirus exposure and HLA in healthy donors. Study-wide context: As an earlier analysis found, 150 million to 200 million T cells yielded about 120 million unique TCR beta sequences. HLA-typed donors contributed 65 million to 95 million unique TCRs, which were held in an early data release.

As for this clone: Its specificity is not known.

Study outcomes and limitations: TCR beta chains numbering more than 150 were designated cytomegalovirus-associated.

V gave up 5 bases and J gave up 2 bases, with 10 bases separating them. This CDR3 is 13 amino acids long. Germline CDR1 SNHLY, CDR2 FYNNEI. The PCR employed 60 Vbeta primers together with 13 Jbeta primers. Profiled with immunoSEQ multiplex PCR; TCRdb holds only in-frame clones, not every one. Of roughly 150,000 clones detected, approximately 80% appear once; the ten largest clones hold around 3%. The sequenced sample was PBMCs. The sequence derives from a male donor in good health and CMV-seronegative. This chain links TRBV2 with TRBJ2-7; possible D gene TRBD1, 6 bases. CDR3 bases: TGTGCCAGCAGTATGACAGGAGCCTACGAGCAGTACTTC. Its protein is CASSMTGAYEQYF.